The 28 T cell receptor beta chains in this list originate from one sample, sequenced in a study of OX40 agonist ivuxolimab in advanced cancers. The repertoire was sequenced with immunoSEQ multiplex PCR; TCRdb's copy has only in-frame clones and lacks some. The sample yields approximately 50,000 clones, approximately 88% seen once. This material consisted of CD4+ or CD8+ T cells sorted from blood, taken in a trial of the OX40 agonist ivuxolimab. The receptors stem from an adult with an advanced solid tumor such as melanoma, head and neck, liver or kidney cancer.

The chain recombines TRBV6-1 with TRBJ2-7; maybe TRBD2 (6 bases). The V gene lost 6 bases and the J gene lost 2 bases, with 17 bases spanning the gap. This CDR3 has 15 amino acids. Germline-derived CDR1 and CDR2 are MNHNS and SASEGT. CDR3 DNA sequence: TGTGCCAGCAGCACTACGGGACTCTCCGCCTACGAGCAGTACTTC. Translated: CASSTTGLSAYEQYF.

This clone is categorized as medium-sized. V gene TRBV30 combines with J gene TRBJ1-5; possible D gene TRBD1, 5 bases. Germline loops: CDR1 GTSNPN, CDR2 SVGIG (reference sequence). The CDR3 has 11 residues. Trimming shortened V by 3 bases and J by 9 bases, and 9 bases separated the two germline ends. The CDR3 spells CAWRGTGPQHF. DNA of the CDR3: TGTGCCTGGAGAGGGACGGGGCCCCAGCATTTT.

This clone appeared once. The rearrangement uses TRBV5-4 and TRBJ1-2; 7 bases agree with TRBD1. Trimming took 5 bases from V and 5 from J; bases not matched to a gene: 9. Germline V gene sequence: CDR1 SGHNT, CDR2 YYREEE (reference sequence). The CDR3 runs to 14 residues. CDR3 bases: TGTGCCAGCAGTCGAGACGACAGGGTTTATGGCTACACCTTC. This codes for CASSRDDRVYGYTF. The full variable domain, in which reference TRBV5-4 and TRBJ1-2 provide the parts outside the CDR3, is ETGVTQSPTHLIKTRGQQVTLRCSSQSGHNTVSWYQQALGQGPQFIFQYYREEENGRGNFPPRFSGLQFPNYSSELNVNALELDDSALYLCASSRDDRVYGYTFGSGTRLTVV.

V and J are TRBV5-1 and TRBJ2-1, with D tentatively TRBD1 (5 bases). The CDR3 runs 15 residues. V shed 7 bases and J shed 0 bases, with 14 bases lying between them. The germline V gene encodes CDR1 SGHRS and CDR2 YFSETQ. CDR3 nucleotide sequence: TGCGCCAGCCGGACGGCAGGGATCTCCTACAATGAGCAGTTCTTC. The encoded protein is CASRTAGISYNEQFF.

For the CDR3, the DNA is TGTGCCAGCAGTGGAGTGAAGGGGACGGCTTTCTTT. It specifies CASSGVKGTAFF. This rearrangement joins TRBV6-5 to TRBJ1-1; TRBD1 might be the D (5 bases). CDR3 size: 12 residues. Trimming stripped 5 bases from V and 11 bases from J, with 15 bases between. Per germline, CDR1 MNHEY and CDR2 SVGAGI.

This chain connects TRBV5-1 to TRBJ1-1, with 7 bases aligning to TRBD1. The CDR3 covers 14 residues. Losses at the gene ends were 1 base for V and 6 bases for J; bases not matched to a gene: 6. Germline lookup yields CDR1 SGHRS and CDR2 YFSETQ. CDR3 DNA sequence: TGCGCCAGCAGCTTGAGGCAGGGGGAAGCTGAAGCTTTCTTT. It is translated as CASSLRQGEAEAFF.

This sequence joins TRBV29-1 and TRBJ1-1; TRBD1 aligns across 8 bases. The V gene end was trimmed by 8 bases and the J gene end by 1 base; junction bases not matched to a gene: 6. The germline V gene has CDR1 SQVTM and CDR2 ANQGSEA. The CDR3 consists of 13 residues. Here the CDR3 DNA reads TGCAGCTTTACCGGGACAGGGAACACTGAAGCTTTCTTT. As protein: CSFTGTGNTEAFF.

This clone was found once. The chain joins TRBV2 to TRBJ1-2; TRBD1 might be the D (6 bases). Germline V lookup: CDR1 SNHLY, CDR2 FYNNEI. There are 13 residues in the CDR3. Trimming stripped 4 bases from V and 8 bases from J, with 14 bases between. Here the CDR3 reads CASSGDKARGYTF. In DNA form, the CDR3 reads TGTGCCAGCAGTGGGGACAAGGCTAGAGGCTACACCTTC.

This clone occurred once. V usage is TRBV2 and J usage is TRBJ2-2, with D hard to call. Per germline, CDR1 SNHLY and CDR2 FYNNEI. The CDR3 length is 15 residues. The V and J ends lost 6 bases and 6 bases respectively, with 17 bases between them. CDR3 in amino acids: CASSRRNTMAGELFF. CDR3 coding DNA: TGTGCCAGCAGCCGCAGGAACACGATGGCCGGGGAGCTGTTTTTT.

The chain couples TRBV5-1 to TRBJ2-3; TRBD1 matches 8 bases. The CDR3 loop spans 15 amino acids. Per the germline V gene, CDR1 is SGHRS and CDR2 is YFSETQ. V was pared by 5 bases and J by 6 bases, with 11 bases of the junction left unmatched. The CDR3: CASRVVTGASDTQYF. The CDR3 nucleotides read TGCGCCAGCAGGGTGGTGACAGGGGCGTCGGATACGCAGTATTTT.

The chain has TRBV7-2 and TRBJ1-5; D unclear. The CDR3 totals 12 residues. From germline, CDR1 is SGHTA and CDR2 FQGNSA. The V end was cut by 0 bases, the J end by 5 bases, with 2 bases between. The CDR3 reads CASSLADQPQHF. In nucleotides, the CDR3 is TGTGCCAGCAGCTTAGCGGATCAGCCCCAGCATTTT.

This clone appeared once. V gene TRBV5-6 combines with J gene TRBJ1-1; possibly TRBD1 for D (5 bases). The CDR3 loop spans 15 amino acids. The germline V gene has CDR1 SGHDT and CDR2 YYEEEE. V was clipped by 0 bases and J by 7 bases, with 16 bases between them. CDR3 nucleotides: TGTGCCAGCAGCTTGGCTTTGGCAGGAGGGGTTGAAGCTTTCTTT. Encoded protein: CASSLALAGGVEAFF.

The rearrangement links TRBV9 to TRBJ2-7, with unresolved D. The germline V and J ends were trimmed by 0 bases and 2 bases, with 9 bases remaining between them. The CDR3 covers 14 residues. Germline V gives CDR1 SGDLS, CDR2 YYNGEE. CDR3 region: CASSVAGVPYEQYF. In DNA form, the CDR3 reads TGTGCCAGCAGCGTAGCAGGCGTCCCCTACGAGCAGTACTTC. Drawing the rest from reference TRBV9 and TRBJ2-7, the complete variable domain is DSGVTQTPKHLITATGQRVTLRCSPRSGDLSVYWYQQSLDQGLQFLIQYYNGEERAKGNILERFSAQQFPDLHSELNLSSLELGDSALYFCASSVAGVPYEQYFGPGTRLTVT.

The chain recombines TRBV9 with TRBJ2-3; TRBD2 agrees at 14 bases. This CDR3 is built from 16 residues. Germline loops: CDR1 SGDLS, CDR2 YYNGEE. The junction had 7 bases not matched to a gene; V was cut back by 4 bases and J by 6 bases. CDR3 amino acids: CASSKTSGRVGDTQYF. The DNA of the CDR3 is TGTGCCAGCAGCAAGACTAGCGGGAGGGTGGGGGATACGCAGTATTTT.

The V call is TRBV30, the J call TRBJ1-5; D is ambiguous. The CDR3 covers 16 residues. The germline CDR1 and CDR2 sequences are GTSNPN and SVGIG (reference sequence). Deletions cut 0 bases from V and 0 bases from J, with 12 bases between. The CDR3 loop is CAWSVGHLLSNQPQHF. CDR3 sequence (DNA): TGTGCCTGGAGTGTAGGTCACCTACTTAGCAATCAGCCCCAGCATTTT.

The genes are TRBV7-8 and TRBJ2-2; 12 nucleotides agree with TRBD1. Per germline, CDR1 SGHVS and CDR2 FQNEAQ. The CDR3 loop spans 14 amino acids. V shed 10 bases, J shed 5 bases, and the junction held 5 bases outside the gene matches. The CDR3 reads CAIRDRGRTGELFF. The CDR3 DNA reads TGTGCCATTAGGGACAGGGGGCGAACCGGGGAGCTGTTTTTT. The entire variable domain, with the rest obtained from reference TRBV7-8 and TRBJ2-2, is as follows: GAGVSQSPRYKVAKRGQDVALRCDPISGHVSLFWYQQALGQGPEFLTYFQNEAQLDKSGLPSDRFFAERPEGSVSTLKIQRTQQEDSAVYLCAIRDRGRTGELFFGEGSRLTVL.

V and J are TRBV5-1 and TRBJ2-7, with 7 positions matching TRBD2. V dropped 0 bases and J dropped 3; count of bases not matched to a gene: 6. CDR1 and CDR2 (germline): SGHRS, YFSETQ. The CDR3 has 15 amino acids. The CDR3 coding sequence is TGCGCCAGCAGCTTGGTAACTAGCGTAGGCTACGAGCAGTACTTC. Translating it yields CASSLVTSVGYEQYF.

The chain links TRBV6-5 to TRBJ1-5, with 8 bases fitting TRBD1. The CDR3 spans 14 residues. The J segment lost 7 bases and the V segment lost 6 bases, leaving 8 bases of the junction unmatched. Per the germline V gene, CDR1 is MNHEY and CDR2 is SVGAGI. The CDR3 loop is CASRGQGFGQPQHF. CDR3 nucleotides: TGTGCCAGCAGAGGACAGGGATTCGGACAGCCCCAGCATTTT.

The chain combines TRBV27 with TRBJ2-1; 10 bases line up with TRBD2. This CDR3 is 14 amino acids long. CDR1 and CDR2 (germline): MNHEY, SMNVEV (reference sequence). With V trimmed by 5 bases and J by 2 bases, 0 bases remained unmatched. CDR3 protein: CASSSGRAYNEQFF. The DNA for the CDR3 is TGTGCCAGCAGTAGCGGGAGGGCCTACAATGAGCAGTTCTTC.

This chain connects TRBV5-8 to TRBJ1-2; D call uncertain. The CDR3 is 13 amino acids. Germline V gene lookup returns CDR1 SGHTS and CDR2 YDEGEE. Trimming pared 5 bases from V and 2 bases from J, leaving 10 bases between. CDR3 DNA sequence: TGTGCCAGCAGGAGGTTTGGAAACTATGGCTACACCTTC. Translation gives CASRRFGNYGYTF.

The chain links TRBV5-1 to TRBJ2-7; D might be TRBD2 (6 bases). V was trimmed by 3 bases and J by 3 bases, leaving 25 bases between them. The CDR3 sequence is 18 residues long. Germline CDR1 is SGHRS and CDR2 is YFSETQ. The CDR3: CASSWGVVRTIPDYEQYF. DNA of the CDR3: TGCGCCAGCAGCTGGGGGGTTGTAAGGACCATACCAGACTACGAGCAGTACTTC.

V is TRBV9 and J is TRBJ2-1, with TRBD1 identical over 9 bases. This CDR3 comprises 14 residues. The germline V gene encodes CDR1 SGDLS and CDR2 YYNGEE. Trimming removed 0 bases from V and 7 bases from J; junction bases left unmatched: 2. The CDR3 bases are TGTGCCAGCAGCGTAGTAGGGACAGGGAATGAGCAGTTCTTC. Translation gives CASSVVGTGNEQFF.

The V gene is TRBV11-2, the J gene TRBJ2-2; no clear D gene. The CDR3 is 12 residues long. CDR1 SGHAT and CDR2 FQNNGV come from the germline V gene. V lost 6 bases and J 5 bases, leaving 7 bases between the germline ends. CDR3 protein: CASSYQTGELFF. In DNA form, the CDR3 reads TGTGCCAGCAGTTACCAGACCGGGGAGCTGTTTTTT.

The CDR3 is CASSLGQGADTQYF. The CDR3 DNA reads as TGTGCCAGCAGCTTGGGACAGGGGGCAGATACGCAGTATTTT. The genes are TRBV7-9 and TRBJ2-3; 11 bases are shared with TRBD1. In germline, CDR1 is SEHNR, CDR2 FQNEAQ (reference sequence). V shed 3 bases, J shed 4 bases, and the junction held 0 bases outside the gene matches. The CDR3 is 14 amino acids.

The chain has TRBV5-1 and TRBJ2-1, with no clear D. The ends were cut back, 3 bases at V and 0 bases at J, with 10 bases in the middle. The CDR3 loop spans 15 amino acids. Germline CDR1 SGHRS, CDR2 YFSETQ. CDR3 DNA sequence: TGCGCCAGCAGCTCTGGGGTCAGCTCCTACAATGAGCAGTTCTTC. It translates to CASSSGVSSYNEQFF.

This clone was recorded once. CDR3 DNA: TGTGCCAGCAGTGAACGACAGGGAGTGAGCACTGAAGCTTTCTTT. It codes for CASSERQGVSTEAFF. V usage is TRBV6-1 and J usage is TRBJ1-1, with 7 positions matching TRBD1. The ends lost 2 bases at V and 4 bases at J; junction bases unmatched: 7. The CDR3 has 15 amino acids. Germline lookup yields CDR1 MNHNS and CDR2 SASEGT.

The chain is built from TRBV5-1 and TRBJ2-3, with a weak D call TRBD1 (6 bases). There are 14 residues in the CDR3. The germline CDR1 and CDR2 sequences are SGHRS and YFSETQ. Trimming stripped 3 bases from V and 0 bases from J, with 8 bases between. CDR3 sequence: CASSSGASTDTQYF. DNA of the CDR3: TGCGCCAGCAGCTCAGGGGCTAGCACAGATACGCAGTATTTT.

The chain couples TRBV27 to TRBJ2-1; 8 bases map to TRBD1. V gave up 6 bases and J gave up 8 bases; unmatched junction bases: 12. Germline V gene lookup returns CDR1 MNHEY and CDR2 SMNVEV (reference sequence). The CDR3 totals 15 residues. The CDR3 region is CASRPGGAGFDEQFF. In nucleotides, the CDR3 is TGTGCCAGCAGACCAGGGGGCGCGGGTTTCGATGAGCAGTTCTTC.